The subject of this entry is one TCR beta chain. No antigen is known for it. Using constant-segment primers, 5'RACE produced TCR alpha and TCR beta cDNA libraries carrying sample barcodes and UMIs. TCRdb used MiXCR to reprocess the 5' RACE reads, holding one entry per CDR3 protein. The sample comprises 500,000 to 550,000 distinct CDR3 sequences, roughly 20% of which are singletons, and around 13% rests with the top ten. The data belong to a study of T-cell memory formation after mild COVID-19. Study results and caveats: Cross-reactive memory apparently joined, as some responding clones appeared in pre-infection memory. SARS-CoV-2 specificity was not confirmed for second-wave clones peaking on day 37.

This clonotype was obtained from an adult woman who had mild COVID-19 (a few samples of this study predate the infection). Cell type and time point are not known. Sequencing was carried out using PBMCs or a T cell subset sorted from them (not recorded which).

This chain's CDR3 is CASSFRTGGLNNEQFF. Written as DNA, the CDR3 is TGTGCCAGCAGCTTCAGGACAGGGGGTCTTAACAATGAGCAGTTCTTC. The chain joins TRBV7-8 to TRBJ2-1; 10 nucleotides align to TRBD1. The length of the CDR3 is 16 residues. CDR1 is SGHVS and CDR2 is FQNEAQ in the germline V gene. With 3 bases clipped from V and 5 bases from J, the junction kept 7 bases outside the gene matches.